This T cell receptor beta chain was obtained from a study of early T cells in non-severe SARS-CoV-2 infection. In the study overall: Sequenced material consisted of bulk RNA (from unsorted whole blood), and chains were unpaired.

The CDR3 length is 15 residues. Trimming took off 1 base at V and 2 bases at J, with 9 bases between the two ends. The germline V gene has CDR1 LGHNA and CDR2 YSLEER. TCRdb fed the 5' RACE reads into MiXCR, producing one record per CDR3 protein. The table has 60,000 to 65,000 distinct CDR3 sequences, under 15% seen once. The table lists this clonotype with many counts. J is TRBJ2-1 and V is TRBV4-3; a weak D match, TRBD2 (6 bases). The specimen sequenced was whole blood. The TCR originated in an adult who was a healthcare worker with PCR-confirmed SARS-CoV-2 infection or an uninfected control (not recorded which). CDR3 in DNA: TGCGCCAGCAGCCAAGGGGCGGGAACCTACAATGAGCAGTTCTTC. The encoded protein is CASSQGAGTYNEQFF.